These T cell receptor beta chains were read from a single sample in a study of blood T cell repertoires in COVID-19. Method: immunoSEQ multiplex PCR; TCRdb's copy keeps in-frame clones and lacks some. The sample lists approximately 140,000 clones, roughly 80% occurring once. Sequences were obtained from peripheral blood. These receptors were obtained from a man aged 45 to 65 with acute or convalescent COVID-19. Both conserved end residues are part of each CDR3. The D gene is left open where the match is weak. Size tells how often a clone was seen (once, few, many) or the class of an expanded clone, and some rows leave it out.

cdr3_length	v_call	clone_size	j_call	d_call	cdr3_nt	cdr3_aa
16	TRBV5-1	.	TRBJ1-4	TRBD1	TGCGCCAGCAGCGAGACCGGGACAGCAACTAATGAAAAACTGTTTTTT	CASSETGTATNEKLFF
16	TRBV24-1	few	TRBJ2-2	TRBD2	TGTGCCACCAGTGATTTTCGGGGGGGAAGCACCGGGGAGCTGTTTTTT	CATSDFRGGSTGELFF
15	TRBV19	.	TRBJ1-3	.	TGTGCCAGTGATAAGGGGCGGACCTCTGGAAACACCATATATTTT	CASDKGRTSGNTIYF
12	TRBV19	.	TRBJ2-4	.	TGTGCCAGTAGTTTGGGCCTTAACATTCAGTACTTC	CASSLGLNIQYF
15	TRBV9	.	TRBJ2-5	TRBD2	TGTGCCAGCAGCTCGACTAGCGGGCAACAAGAGACCCAGTACTTC	CASSSTSGQQETQYF
13	TRBV4-2	.	TRBJ2-5	.	TGTGCCAGCTCTCAGGACATCCAAGAGACCCAGTACTTC	CASSQDIQETQYF
17	TRBV6-4	few	TRBJ1-2	TRBD1	TGTGCCAGCAGTGACTCCTCCTCGACAGGGGGTTCAAGTGGCTACACCTTC	CASSDSSSTGGSSGYTF
15	TRBV4-1	once	TRBJ2-3	TRBD2	TGCGCCAGCAGCCAAGTTCCGGGGGGGTTGGATACGCAGTATTTT	CASSQVPGGLDTQYF
12	TRBV18	.	TRBJ2-7	.	TGTGCCAGCTCTGGGACTTCGAACGAGCAGTACTTC	CASSGTSNEQYF
14	TRBV6-5	.	TRBJ1-2	TRBD1	TGTGCCAGCAGCCTTTACAGGGGAGACTATGGCTACACCTTC	CASSLYRGDYGYTF
13	TRBV3-1/TRBV3-2	.	TRBJ2-3	TRBD1	TGTGCCAGCAGCACCCGGGACAGTAATACGCAGTATTTT	CASSTRDSNTQYF
14	TRBV29-1	.	TRBJ1-5	.	TGCAGCGGGGGAACAGGGTTCAGCAATCAGCCCCAGCATTTT	CSGGTGFSNQPQHF
15	TRBV11-2	.	TRBJ1-1	.	TGTGCCAGCAGAGGGATTAGGGGATGGAACACTGAAGCTTTCTTT	CASRGIRGWNTEAFF
12	TRBV10-3	.	TRBJ2-4	.	TGTGCCATCAGTGAGGTCGGAGGGCCCCAGTACTTC	CAISEVGGPQYF
18	TRBV24-1	few	TRBJ2-1	TRBD2	TGTGCCACCAGTGACCCCGCCTTACAGCGGGGGGGCTACAATGAGCAGTTCTTC	CATSDPALQRGGYNEQFF
14	TRBV5-6	.	TRBJ2-3	TRBD1	TGTGCCAGCCGCCGCCGGGACAGGGGTTATACGCAGTATTTT	CASRRRDRGYTQYF
12	TRBV6-5	.	TRBJ2-2	.	TGTGCCAGCAAGCCTCGGACCGGGGAGCTGTTTTTT	CASKPRTGELFF
13	TRBV6-5	.	TRBJ2-1	.	TGTGCCAGCAGTTACGGCAGGGCTTTTGAGCAGTTCTTC	CASSYGRAFEQFF
15	TRBV11-2	.	TRBJ1-4	.	TGTGCCAGCAGCTTAGGCGTAACCACTAATGAAAAACTGTTTTTT	CASSLGVTTNEKLFF
15	TRBV7-8	.	TRBJ1-5	TRBD1	TGTGCCAGCAGCCAAAGCCGGGACAGGGCACAGCCCCAGCATTTT	CASSQSRDRAQPQHF
14	TRBV6-1	.	TRBJ1-5	.	TGTGCCAGCAGTGACGGGACAAACTATCAGCCCCAGCATTTT	CASSDGTNYQPQHF
17	TRBV27	.	TRBJ2-2	TRBD1	TGTGCCAGCAGTTTAACAGGGGTCCCCGTGAACACCGGGGAGCTGTTTTTT	CASSLTGVPVNTGELFF
14	TRBV10-3	.	TRBJ2-2	TRBD2	TGTGCCATCAGAATTGGGACTAGTGACGGGGAGCTGTTTTTT	CAIRIGTSDGELFF
15	TRBV5-1	.	TRBJ1-1	.	TGCGCCAGCAGCTTGGAGTCTCAGGGTCTAACTGAAGCTTTCTTT	CASSLESQGLTEAFF
13	TRBV7-3	.	TRBJ1-2	TRBD1	TGTGCCAGCAGCTTGGGACAGGGTAACGGCTACACCTTC	CASSLGQGNGYTF
14	TRBV6-5	.	TRBJ1-4	TRBD1	TGTGCCAGCAGGGACAGGGTTTCAATTGAAAAACTGTTTTTT	CASRDRVSIEKLFF
13	TRBV5-1	.	TRBJ1-3	TRBD1	TGCGCCAGCAGCCAGGACAGGTTCTACACCATATATTTT	CASSQDRFYTIYF
12	TRBV29-1	.	TRBJ1-2	TRBD1	TGCAGCGTCGGAGGACAGGGGTATGGCTACACCTTC	CSVGGQGYGYTF
14	TRBV29-1	.	TRBJ2-3	.	TGCAGCGTTGAAGGGGGCAGGGGATCAGATACGCAGTATTTT	CSVEGGRGSDTQYF